These 5 T cell receptor beta chains were all obtained from the same sample, sequenced in a study of T-cell memory formation after mild COVID-19. TCRdb recomputed calls from the 5' RACE reads with MiXCR, one row per CDR3 protein. In the table there are about 560,000 distinct CDR3 sequences, approximately 21% of which are singletons. Material: PBMCs or a T cell subset sorted from them (not recorded which). Source of these receptors: an adult woman who had mild COVID-19 (a few samples of this study predate the infection). Cell type and time point are not known.

V gene TRBV12-3 or TRBV12-4 combines with J gene TRBJ1-6; D unresolved. V was cut by 4 bases and J by 9 bases, with 16 bases left in between. The CDR3 spans 15 residues. CDR3 nucleotides: TGTGCCAGCAGTTCGTCCGCCGGAGAGGGTTCACCCCTCCACTTT. Residues: CASSSSAGEGSPLHF.

This clonotype showed up just a few times. The chain couples TRBV12-3 or TRBV12-4 to TRBJ1-1; maybe TRBD1 (6 bases). CDR3 size: 12 residues. Trimming cost V 3 bases and J 9 bases, with 11 bases left between them. Here the CDR3 reads CASSFGQFQAFF. The CDR3 DNA reads TGTGCCAGCAGTTTCGGACAGTTTCAAGCTTTCTTT.

The chain combines TRBV7-9 with TRBJ1-1; a weak D match, TRBD1 (5 bases). The V gene lost 6 bases and the J gene lost 6 bases, with 14 bases spanning the gap. The germline CDR1 and CDR2 sequences are SEHNR and FQNEAQ (reference sequence). The CDR3 covers 13 residues. The CDR3 DNA follows: TGTGCCAGCAGTTTGCAGACAGACCCTGAAGCTTTCTTT. As protein: CASSLQTDPEAFF.

This clonotype was detected only a few times. The J gene is TRBJ2-7, the V gene TRBV27; 10 bases fit TRBD1. The CDR3 totals 16 residues. With 4 bases clipped from V and 3 bases from J, the junction kept 9 bases outside the gene matches. The germline V gene has CDR1 MNHEY and CDR2 SMNVEV (reference sequence). The CDR3 DNA reads TGTGCCAGCAGTTCACCCGCCGGGACAGGGGACTACGAGCAGTACTTC. Encoded protein: CASSSPAGTGDYEQYF.

This chain links TRBV7-9 with TRBJ2-1; TRBD2 might be the D (6 bases). CDR3 length equals 15 residues. CDR1 is SEHNR, CDR2 FQNEAQ, per germline (reference sequence). Trimming removed 1 base at V and 3 bases at J, with 10 bases between. The CDR3 DNA reads as TGTGCCAGCAGCTTAGTCGGGGGTAACTACAATGAGCAGTTCTTC. Translated: CASSLVGGNYNEQFF.